The clone carrying this T cell receptor (beta chain) was observed a few times. What it binds is not known. The CDR3 is 16 residues long. Trimming stripped 4 bases from V and 0 bases from J, with 15 bases between. In germline, CDR1 is SGHRS, CDR2 YFSETQ. The data were taken from a study of cytomegalovirus exposure and HLA in healthy donors. Overall study results and limits: A later analysis found common viral pathogens apparently linked to several of the most significant clusters. A further, later analysis showed that HLA-associated TCR beta chains (compared with equally common others) were more clonally expanded.

PCR amplification relied on 60 Vbeta primers (plus 13 Jbeta primers). The method was immunoSEQ multiplex PCR; TCRdb's version includes in-frame clones alone and lacks a portion of them. The sample records 90,000 to 130,000 clones, nearly 80% being singletons. The receptor was isolated from a woman aged 25 to 39 in good health and CMV-seronegative. The chain joins TRBV5-1 to TRBJ2-3, with D perhaps TRBD2 (6 bases). Sequencing used PBMCs. CDR3 region: CASSPSAVASTDTQYF. The CDR3 bases are TGCGCCAGCAGCCCTAGCGCCGTCGCTAGCACAGATACGCAGTATTTT.